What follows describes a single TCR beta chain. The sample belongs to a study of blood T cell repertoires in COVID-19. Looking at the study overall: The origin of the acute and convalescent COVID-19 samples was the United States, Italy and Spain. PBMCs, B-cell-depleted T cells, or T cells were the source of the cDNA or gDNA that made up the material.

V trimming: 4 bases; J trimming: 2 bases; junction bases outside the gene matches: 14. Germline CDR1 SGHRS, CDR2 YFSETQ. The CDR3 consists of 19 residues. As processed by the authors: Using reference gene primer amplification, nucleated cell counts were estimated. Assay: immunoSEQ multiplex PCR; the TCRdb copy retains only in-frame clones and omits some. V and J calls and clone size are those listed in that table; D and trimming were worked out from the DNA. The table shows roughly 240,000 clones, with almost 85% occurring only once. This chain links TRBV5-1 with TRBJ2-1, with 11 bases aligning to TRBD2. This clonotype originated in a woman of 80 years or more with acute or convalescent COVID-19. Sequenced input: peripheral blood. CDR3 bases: TGCGCCAGCAGCGTCATGTCACGACTAGCGGGATCCCCCTACAATGAGCAGTTCTTC. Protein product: CASSVMSRLAGSPYNEQFF.